Below are 29 T cell receptor beta chains sequenced from a single sample in a study of T cell responses to AZD1222 COVID-19 vaccine. Data came from immunoSEQ multiplex PCR; TCRdb stores just in-frame clones and leaves some out. The sample lists some 90,000 clones; under 95% were seen once. The starting material was peripheral blood, obtained on day 0 of MenACWY control vaccination. The receptors here all came from an adult in good health.

This chain joins TRBV10-3 and TRBJ1-4, with D tentatively TRBD1 (5 bases). Germline V lookup: CDR1 ENHRY, CDR2 SYGVKD. CDR3 size: 15 residues. V lost 5 bases to trimming and J lost 8 bases, with 18 bases between them. CDR3: CAISTTAGRGEKLFF. In DNA, the CDR3 is TGTGCCATCAGTACCACCGCAGGGCGAGGGGAAAAACTGTTTTTT.

V usage is TRBV28 and J usage is TRBJ2-7; TRBD1 agrees at 7 bases. The V gene's germline CDR1 is MDHEN and CDR2 SYDVKM. This CDR3 comprises 13 residues. The ends lost 6 bases at V and 4 bases at J; junction bases unmatched: 6. CDR3 sequence (DNA): TGTGCCAGCAGGCCGGGACAGACGTACGAGCAGTACTTC. This sequence encodes CASRPGQTYEQYF.

The chain couples TRBV12-3 or TRBV12-4 to TRBJ1-5; a possible D gene is TRBD1 (6 bases). The length of the CDR3 is 13 residues. V lost 6 bases, J lost 5 bases, and 11 bases lay in between. The CDR3 DNA is TGTGCCAGCAGCCTACAGGGACATCAGCCCCAGCATTTT. Its translation is CASSLQGHQPQHF.

The CDR3 DNA reads as TGTGCCAGCAGTCCCGGGTCCTTTTATAGCAATCAGCCCCAGCATTTT. Translation gives CASSPGSFYSNQPQHF. The chain has TRBV28 and TRBJ1-5, with D unclear. The CDR3 has 16 amino acids. V lost 5 bases, J lost 0 bases, and 14 bases lay in between. The germline V gene encodes CDR1 MDHEN and CDR2 SYDVKM.

CDR3 in amino acids: CASSFSSGSDEQYF. Written as DNA, the CDR3 is TGCGCCAGCAGCTTTTCTAGCGGGAGCGACGAGCAGTACTTC. J is TRBJ2-7 and V is TRBV5-1; 10 bases match TRBD2. The CDR3 is 14 amino acids. In germline, CDR1 is SGHRS, CDR2 YFSETQ. The V and J ends lost 2 bases and 5 bases, in that order; junction bases with no gene match: 4.

The chain links TRBV6-6 to TRBJ1-1; D gene unclear. The V gene's germline CDR1 is MNHNY and CDR2 SVGAGI (reference sequence). V lost 3 bases to trimming and J lost 0 bases, with 11 bases between them. The CDR3 runs 15 residues. CDR3 sequence reads: CASSYSRGLNTEAFF. CDR3 coding DNA: TGTGCCAGCAGTTATAGTAGAGGACTGAACACTGAAGCTTTCTTT.

The chain carries TRBV11-2 and TRBJ2-7, with D perhaps TRBD1 or TRBD2 (5 bases each). Germline CDR1 reads SGHAT; CDR2 reads FQNNGV. V was clipped by 5 bases and J by 0 bases, with 11 bases between them. This CDR3 spans 14 amino acids. DNA for the CDR3: TGTGCCAGCAGCCTGGGACCGACCTCCTACGAGCAGTACTTC. It translates to CASSLGPTSYEQYF.

The chain has TRBV19 and TRBJ1-2; weak D call: TRBD1 (6 bases). The germline gives CDR1 LNHDA, CDR2 SQIVND (reference sequence). V gave up 3 bases and J gave up 8 bases, with 13 bases separating them. The length of the CDR3 is 13 residues. Here the CDR3 reads CASSMGAGSGYTF. The DNA for the CDR3 is TGTGCCAGTAGTATGGGGGCGGGATCCGGCTACACCTTC.

This clone showed up just a few times. The chain is built from TRBV7-9 and TRBJ2-6; D call uncertain. In germline, CDR1 is SEHNR, CDR2 FQNEAQ (reference sequence). The V end lost 8 bases, the J end lost 0 bases, and 11 bases lay between the germline ends. The CDR3 is made up of 15 amino acids. CDR3 in amino acids: CASHTEPSGANVLTF. DNA for the CDR3: TGTGCCAGCCACACAGAACCCTCTGGGGCCAACGTCCTGACTTTC.

The chain employs TRBV9 and TRBJ1-3; 7 bases align to TRBD1. Germline CDR1 and CDR2: SGDLS and YYNGEE. V trimming: 0 bases; J trimming: 4 bases; junction bases outside the gene matches: 7. This CDR3 region has 16 residues. This chain's CDR3 is CASSVDGRGAGNTIYF. The CDR3, as DNA: TGTGCCAGCAGCGTAGATGGCAGGGGGGCGGGAAACACCATATATTTT.

The chain links TRBV29-1 to TRBJ2-2; 9 nucleotides align to TRBD1. Germline V gene sequence: CDR1 SQVTM, CDR2 ANQGSEA. The CDR3 sequence is 14 residues long. Losses at the gene ends were 7 bases for V and 1 base for J; bases not matched to a gene: 4. The CDR3 sequence: CSATGGWNTGELFF. The CDR3 DNA sequence: TGCAGCGCCACAGGGGGCTGGAACACCGGGGAGCTGTTTTTT.

The rearrangement joins TRBV9 to TRBJ1-2; 8 nucleotides agree with TRBD1. The CDR3 runs to 15 residues. After removal of 0 bases from V and 4 bases from J, the junction contained 5 bases not matched to a gene. In germline, CDR1 is SGDLS, CDR2 YYNGEE. The CDR3 loop is CASSVGGRGPYGYTF. The CDR3 nucleotides read TGTGCCAGCAGCGTAGGGGGCAGGGGGCCCTATGGCTACACCTTC.

This clone showed up just a few times. This chain links TRBV6-6 with TRBJ1-5, with 10 positions matching TRBD1. The V gene end was trimmed by 6 bases and the J gene end by 6 bases; junction bases not matched to a gene: 5. This CDR3 is built from 14 residues. Germline V gene data show CDR1 as MNHNY and CDR2 as SVGAGI (reference sequence). The DNA for the CDR3 is TGTGCCAGCAGGGGACAGGGGAGTAGTCAGCCCCAGCATTTT. It codes for CASRGQGSSQPQHF.

The J gene is TRBJ2-5, the V gene TRBV18, with 9 bases identical to TRBD2. The germline V gene encodes CDR1 KGHSH and CDR2 LQKENI. J was trimmed by 1 base and V by 1 base; bases with no gene match: 4. CDR3 size: 16 residues. DNA for the CDR3: TGTGCCAGCTCACCACTTAGCGGGGGTTCCCAAGAGACCCAGTACTTC. Amino acids: CASSPLSGGSQETQYF.

V gene TRBV7-9 combines with J gene TRBJ1-1; no definite D call. The CDR3 totals 15 residues. In germline, CDR1 is SEHNR, CDR2 FQNEAQ (reference sequence). Trimming took 2 bases from V and 1 from J, leaving 11 bases between them. Written as DNA, the CDR3 is TGTGCCAGCAGCTTATCAATCGGCGAGAACACTGAAGCTTTCTTT. Encoded protein: CASSLSIGENTEAFF.

V and J are TRBV6-5 and TRBJ1-1; D may be TRBD1 (6 bases). V gave up 2 bases and J gave up 3 bases, with 10 bases separating them. Germline V gives CDR1 MNHEY, CDR2 SVGAGI. The CDR3 is 14 residues long. CDR3 bases: TGTGCCAGCAGTTACCAGTGGACAGACACTGAAGCTTTCTTT. It translates to CASSYQWTDTEAFF.

V and J are TRBV6-5 and TRBJ2-1, with TRBD1 identical over 8 bases. CDR1 and CDR2 (germline): MNHEY, SVGAGI. The CDR3 has 15 residues. Trimming cost V 6 bases and J 5 bases; bases outside gene matches: 9. The CDR3 spells CASSHTGGVDNEQFF. The CDR3 DNA sequence: TGTGCCAGCAGCCACACAGGGGGAGTCGACAATGAGCAGTTCTTC.

The CDR3 spells CASSLGGGMQGETQYF. The CDR3 DNA reads as TGTGCCAGCAGCTTGGGAGGGGGTATGCAGGGAGAGACCCAGTACTTC. The chain carries TRBV7-3 and TRBJ2-5; TRBD2 might be the D (7 bases). The CDR3 loop spans 16 amino acids. Germline CDR1 SGHTA, CDR2 FQGTGA. With 3 bases removed from V and 4 bases from J, the gap between germline ends came to 18 bases. The entire variable domain, with the rest obtained from reference TRBV7-3 and TRBJ2-5, is as follows: GAGVSQTPSNKVTEKGKYVELRCDPISGHTALYWYRQSLGQGPEFLIYFQGTGAADDSGLPNDRFFAVRPEGSVSTLKIQRTERGDSAVYLCASSLGGGMQGETQYFGPGTRLLVL.

The CDR3 region has the DNA TGTGCCACCAGCAGGATAAGCGGGGGTTTGTGGGCAGATACGCAGTATTTT. This encodes CATSRISGGLWADTQYF. This chain links TRBV15 with TRBJ2-3; 8 positions agree with TRBD2. This CDR3 contains 17 residues. CDR1 and CDR2 from the germline V gene are LNHNV and YYDKDF (reference sequence). Germline trimming cut 3 bases from V and 4 bases from J; bases unmatched to any gene: 12. Combining the CDR3 with reference TRBV15 and TRBJ2-3 gives the whole variable domain DAMVIQNPRYQVTQFGKPVTLSCSQTLNHNVMYWYQQKSSQAPKLLFHYYDKDFNNEADTPDNFQSRRPNTSFCFLDIRSPGLGDTAMYLCATSRISGGLWADTQYFGPGTRLTVL.

The V call is TRBV6-5, the J call TRBJ2-1; 9 nucleotides agree with TRBD2. The germline CDR1 and CDR2 sequences are MNHEY and SVGAGI. CDR3 size: 15 residues. V dropped 4 bases and J dropped 8; count of bases not matched to a gene: 9. CDR3 coding DNA: TGTGCCAGCAGTTCCCAGACTAGCGGCAGCGATGAGCAGTTCTTC. It codes for CASSSQTSGSDEQFF.

This chain joins TRBV5-5 and TRBJ2-7, with 7 nucleotides matching TRBD1. V was clipped by 4 bases and J by 2 bases; unmatched bases: 6. Germline V gene lookup returns CDR1 SGHKS and CDR2 YYEKEE (reference sequence). The CDR3 spans 14 residues. The CDR3 spells CASSHGDSTYEQYF. In DNA, the CDR3 is TGTGCCAGCAGCCATGGGGACAGCACCTACGAGCAGTACTTC.

The chain uses TRBV28 and TRBJ1-3; TRBD1 agrees at 7 bases. J was trimmed by 4 bases and V by 2 bases; bases with no gene match: 5. The germline CDR1 and CDR2 sequences are MDHEN and SYDVKM. This CDR3 has 15 residues. Here the CDR3 reads CASSLPTGQGNTIYF. The CDR3 DNA reads as TGTGCCAGCAGTTTACCGACGGGACAGGGAAACACCATATATTTT. The full variable domain, completed using reference TRBV28 and TRBJ1-3, is DVKVTQSSRYLVKRTGEKVFLECVQDMDHENMFWYRQDPGLGLRLIYFSYDVKMKEKGDIPEGYSVSREKKERFSLILESASTNQTSMYLCASSLPTGQGNTIYFGEGSWLTVV.

The chain links TRBV2 to TRBJ1-2; D perhaps matches TRBD1 (6 bases). Germline CDR1 and CDR2: SNHLY and FYNNEI. This CDR3 region has 14 residues. V was pared by 0 bases and J by 6 bases, with 11 bases between. The CDR3, as DNA: TGTGCCAGCAGTGAAGCGCAAGGGGGACATGGCTACACCTTC. Its protein is CASSEAQGGHGYTF. The full variable domain, with the rest looked up from reference TRBV2 and TRBJ1-2, is EPEVTQTPSHQVTQMGQEVILRCVPISNHLYFYWYRQILGQKVEFLVSFYNNEISEKSEIFDDQFSVERPDGSNFTLKIRSTKLEDSAMYFCASSEAQGGHGYTFGSGTRLTVV.

This chain links TRBV6-5 with TRBJ1-5; the D gene is possibly TRBD1 (6 bases). The CDR3 is 15 residues long. Germline V gene data show CDR1 as MNHEY and CDR2 as SVGAGI. With 6 bases removed from V and 7 bases from J, the gap between germline ends came to 19 bases. The DNA of the CDR3 is TGTGCCAGCAGCCCACAGGGACTTCGGGGCCAGCCCCAGCATTTT. Its protein is CASSPQGLRGQPQHF.

CDR3 amino acids: CASRASGRVAPDTQYF. The DNA for the CDR3 is TGTGCCAGCAGAGCTTCGGGCAGGGTAGCCCCTGATACGCAGTATTTT. The V gene is TRBV28, the J gene TRBJ2-3; D is perhaps TRBD1 (5 bases). Germline CDR1 reads MDHEN; CDR2 reads SYDVKM. The CDR3 has 16 residues. V lost 6 bases and J 6 bases, leaving 22 bases between the germline ends. The whole variable domain, filled in from reference TRBV28 and TRBJ2-3, reads DVKVTQSSRYLVKRTGEKVFLECVQDMDHENMFWYRQDPGLGLRLIYFSYDVKMKEKGDIPEGYSVSREKKERFSLILESASTNQTSMYLCASRASGRVAPDTQYFGPGTRLTVL.

The CDR3 region is CASSIRDLDYGYTF. CDR3 sequence (DNA): TGTGCCAGTAGTATTAGGGATCTAGACTATGGCTACACCTTC. The chain recombines TRBV19 with TRBJ1-2; D gene uncertain. CDR1 and CDR2 from the germline V gene are LNHDA and SQIVND (reference sequence). The CDR3 sequence is 14 residues long. V was shortened by 3 bases and J by 3 bases, with 11 bases between the two germline ends.

The chain carries TRBV7-9 and TRBJ2-7, with TRBD2 identical over 10 bases. V shed 6 bases, J shed 7 bases, and the junction held 9 bases outside the gene matches. Looked up from germline, CDR1 is SEHNR and CDR2 is FQNEAQ (reference sequence). CDR3 length: 14 amino acids. The CDR3 is CASSWGGLAEEQYF. The DNA of the CDR3 is TGTGCCAGCAGTTGGGGCGGACTAGCGGAAGAGCAGTACTTC.

The chain employs TRBV24-1 and TRBJ1-4, with unresolved D. Trimming removed 12 bases at V and 6 bases at J, with 16 bases between. From germline, CDR1 is KGHDR and CDR2 SFDVKD. The CDR3 spans 13 residues. The CDR3 sequence is CASAGGPDEKLFF. CDR3 DNA: TGTGCCTCGGCAGGTGGCCCTGATGAAAAACTGTTTTTT.

The chain combines TRBV24-1 with TRBJ2-1, with 11 nucleotides matching TRBD2. The CDR3 runs 19 residues. Losses at the gene ends were 1 base for V and 6 bases for J; bases not matched to a gene: 13. In germline, CDR1 is KGHDR, CDR2 SFDVKD. CDR3 nucleotides: TGTGCCACCAGTGATTTCCTTAGCGGGAGGGCCCCCCGCCCCAATGAGCAGTTCTTC. Protein: CATSDFLSGRAPRPNEQFF.